Following are 32 T cell receptor beta chains from one sample sequenced in a study of shared T cell receptors in the human thymus. TCRdb's table, derived via immunoSEQ multiplex PCR, lists solely in-frame clones and lacks some. The sample lists some 660,000 clones; about 87% were seen once. These records were also assigned to another study, of human thymus T cells.

Sequencing input: thymocytes. The receptors originated from a boy in the first two years of life with a congenital heart defect.

This clone occurred once. The genes are TRBV29-1 and TRBJ1-1; 7 bases align to TRBD1. The germline CDR1 and CDR2 sequences are SQVTM and ANQGSEA. CDR3 length: 13 residues. V gave up 8 bases and J gave up 10 bases; unmatched junction bases: 16. The CDR3 DNA reads as TGCAGCCCGTTGGACCCTGCGACAGGGCTAGCTTTCTTT. It specifies CSPLDPATGLAFF.

The CDR3 DNA sequence: TGTGCCAGTGCCCTAGGGGGGGCCGTTAGCACAGATACGCAGTATTTT. It yields the protein CASALGGAVSTDTQYF. The rearrangement uses TRBV7-9 and TRBJ2-3; D is possibly TRBD2 (7 bases). CDR3 length: 16 amino acids. Germline CDR1 reads SEHNR; CDR2 reads FQNEAQ (reference sequence). V gave up 9 bases and J gave up 0 bases, with 19 bases separating them.

J is TRBJ1-5 and V is TRBV6-1, with D perhaps TRBD1 (6 bases). V lost 7 bases to trimming and J lost 4 bases, with 14 bases between them. CDR1 is MNHNS and CDR2 is SASEGT in the germline V gene. CDR3 length: 14 amino acids. CDR3 in amino acids: CASTHRVANQPQHF. The CDR3 nucleotides read TGTGCCAGCACTCACAGGGTTGCGAATCAGCCCCAGCATTTT.

The chain uses TRBV2 and TRBJ2-4; D is possibly TRBD2 (7 bases). The CDR3 consists of 13 residues. Germline-derived CDR1 and CDR2 are SNHLY and FYNNEI. V shed 8 bases and J shed 6 bases, with 14 bases lying between them. The CDR3 bases are TGTGCCAGCTGGGGGGGCCGGAGAAACATTCAGTACTTC. Translated, it gives CASWGGRRNIQYF.

This sequence joins TRBV2 and TRBJ1-5; D is undetermined. Germline loops: CDR1 SNHLY, CDR2 FYNNEI. The CDR3 has 15 amino acids. Deletions cut 7 bases from V and 2 bases from J, with 15 bases between. As DNA, the CDR3 is TGTGCCAGCACCCCCAAACTTACTGGCAATCAGCCCCAGCATTTT. Amino acid sequence: CASTPKLTGNQPQHF.

The chain carries TRBV29-1 and TRBJ1-3; 11 bases fit TRBD1. CDR3 length: 14 residues. The V segment lost 6 bases and the J segment 1 base; nucleotides outside the gene matches: 2. Germline V gives CDR1 SQVTM, CDR2 ANQGSEA. CDR3 bases: TGCAGCGTCGGACAGGGGGCATCTGGAAACACCATATATTTT. It specifies CSVGQGASGNTIYF.

The V and J genes are TRBV18 and TRBJ2-7; 10 positions agree with TRBD1. V gave up 2 bases and J gave up 6 bases; unmatched junction bases: 7. Germline lookup yields CDR1 KGHSH and CDR2 LQKENI. The CDR3 is 15 residues long. The CDR3 bases are TGTGCCAGCTCACCAGACTGGACAGGGGGTGGCGAGCAGTACTTC. It codes for CASSPDWTGGGEQYF.

The genes are TRBV6-5 and TRBJ1-2, with 8 nucleotides matching TRBD1. This CDR3 has 13 amino acids. Germline values: CDR1 MNHEY, CDR2 SVGAGI. Losses at the gene ends were 6 bases for V and 3 bases for J; bases not matched to a gene: 3. CDR3 DNA sequence: TGTGCCAGCAGCCAGGGGGCCTACTATGGCTACACCTTC. Its protein product is CASSQGAYYGYTF.

CDR3 sequence reads: CASSLARHRGNSEAFF. The CDR3 DNA is TGTGCCAGCAGCTTAGCTCGGCACAGGGGTAACTCTGAAGCTTTCTTT. The chain employs TRBV7-9 and TRBJ1-1; 7 positions agree with TRBD1. This CDR3 contains 16 residues. J gave up 6 bases and V 0 bases, and 10 bases lay outside the gene matches. Germline V lookup: CDR1 SEHNR, CDR2 FQNEAQ (reference sequence).

This clone was picked up one time. V gene TRBV6-5 combines with J gene TRBJ2-7; tentative D call: TRBD2 (6 bases). This CDR3 has 14 residues. Trimming left V 6 bases short and J 5 bases short, with 17 bases between. Germline lookup yields CDR1 MNHEY and CDR2 SVGAGI. CDR3 residues: CASSVLSRDHEQYF. The DNA for the CDR3 is TGTGCCAGCAGCGTTCTGTCGCGGGACCACGAGCAGTACTTC.

The V call is TRBV7-8, the J call TRBJ1-1; TRBD1 might be the D (5 bases). The CDR3 covers 16 residues. V lost 1 base, J lost 1 base, and 13 bases lay in between. Germline V CDR1 and CDR2: SGHVS, FQNEAQ. Here the CDR3 reads CASSLGGLGPNTEAFF. DNA for the CDR3: TGTGCCAGCAGCTTAGGGGGCCTTGGGCCGAACACTGAAGCTTTCTTT.

The rearrangement uses TRBV19 and TRBJ1-5; no definite D call. With 3 bases removed from V and 3 bases from J, the gap between germline ends came to 9 bases. The CDR3 is 14 amino acids. Germline V gene lookup returns CDR1 LNHDA and CDR2 SQIVND (reference sequence). CDR3 residues: CASSIGGPNQPQHF. CDR3 bases: TGTGCCAGTAGTATTGGTGGGCCCAATCAGCCCCAGCATTTT.

The genes are TRBV30 and TRBJ2-7; D gene uncertain. CDR3 length: 12 residues. V was trimmed by 0 bases and J by 6 bases, leaving 9 bases between them. CDR1 is GTSNPN and CDR2 is SVGIG in the germline V gene (reference sequence). CDR3 amino acids: CAWSVCQVEQYF. CDR3 in DNA: TGTGCCTGGAGTGTATGCCAGGTCGAGCAGTACTTC. Full variable domain (remainder filled in from reference TRBV30 and TRBJ2-7): SQTIHQWPATLVQPVGSPLSLECTVEGTSNPNLYWYRQAAGRGLQLLFYSVGIGQISSEVPQNLSASRPQDRQFILSSKKLLLSDSGFYLCAWSVCQVEQYFGPGTRLTVT.

The genes are TRBV28 and TRBJ1-2; weak D call: TRBD1 (6 bases). V dropped 8 bases and J dropped 0 bases, with 13 bases sitting between them. The CDR3 extends over 14 amino acids. Germline assignment: CDR1 MDHEN and CDR2 SYDVKM. CDR3 sequence reads: CASYREGSNYGYTF. The DNA of the CDR3 is TGTGCCAGCTACAGGGAAGGTTCTAACTATGGCTACACCTTC.

The J gene is TRBJ2-2, the V gene TRBV4-1, with 7 bases matching TRBD1. The V gene's germline CDR1 is MGHRA and CDR2 YSYEKL. J gave up 4 bases and V 5 bases, and 4 bases lay outside the gene matches. This CDR3 is built from 14 residues. The chain's CDR3 is CASSAWDSTGELFF. The CDR3 nucleotides are TGCGCCAGCAGCGCCTGGGACAGCACCGGGGAGCTGTTTTTT.

V usage is TRBV5-6 and J usage is TRBJ2-1, with TRBD2 as a possible D gene (5 bases). There are 12 residues in the CDR3. V shed 5 bases and J shed 9 bases, with 12 bases lying between them. Germline values: CDR1 SGHDT, CDR2 YYEEEE. The CDR3 nucleotides are TGTGCCAGCAGTCCCCACCGGGGTGAGCAGTTCTTC. Protein product: CASSPHRGEQFF.

The gene calls are TRBV28 and TRBJ2-2; D might be TRBD1 (6 bases). The CDR3 is 12 amino acids. V was trimmed by 4 bases and J by 6 bases, leaving 6 bases between them. Germline CDR1 and CDR2: MDHEN and SYDVKM. CDR3 sequence (DNA): TGTGCCAGCAGTTCAGGGGCCGGGGAGCTGTTTTTT. Amino acid sequence: CASSSGAGELFF.

V and J are TRBV4-3 and TRBJ1-1, with unresolved D. V lost 4 bases and J 6 bases, leaving 21 bases between the germline ends. CDR1 LGHNA and CDR2 YSLEER come from the germline V gene. This CDR3 contains 16 residues. In nucleotides, the CDR3 is TGCGCCAGCAGCCGCGGACCAGGAGGGCCGGGATCTGAAGCTTTCTTT. Translating it yields CASSRGPGGPGSEAFF.

This clone was seen only once. The chain joins TRBV27 to TRBJ1-1; D gene unclear. V shed 8 bases and J shed 8 bases, with 12 bases lying between them. This CDR3 spans 11 amino acids. CDR1 and CDR2 from the germline V gene are MNHEY and SMNVEV (reference sequence). The CDR3, as DNA: TGTGCCAGCCAAATTAACGAGGAAGCTTTCTTT. It yields the protein CASQINEEAFF.

This sequence joins TRBV28 and TRBJ1-3; D possibly corresponds to TRBD1 (5 bases). Germline V gives CDR1 MDHEN, CDR2 SYDVKM. V lost 4 bases, J lost 1 base, and 11 bases lay in between. The CDR3 runs to 15 residues. The CDR3 loop reads CASSSPRESGNTIYF. CDR3 coding DNA: TGTGCCAGCAGTTCCCCCAGGGAATCTGGAAACACCATATATTTT.

The rearrangement links TRBV11-2 to TRBJ1-1; tentative D call: TRBD1 (6 bases). Germline CDR1 and CDR2: SGHAT and FQNNGV. The CDR3 has 18 amino acids. V was shortened by 0 bases and J by 1 base, with 18 bases between the two germline ends. CDR3 amino acids: CASSLDGGYKTENTEAFF. CDR3 bases: TGTGCCAGCAGCTTAGATGGGGGCTACAAAACCGAGAACACTGAAGCTTTCTTT.

The gene calls are TRBV4-3 and TRBJ2-7, with 12 positions matching TRBD2. After removal of 4 bases from V and 3 bases from J, the junction contained 22 bases not matched to a gene. This CDR3 contains 21 residues. Germline CDR1 LGHNA, CDR2 YSLEER. The CDR3 coding sequence is TGCGCCAGCAGCCCCCGAGAGTCCGGACAGGGGACTAGCGGGCGTGACTACGAGCAGTACTTC. The encoded protein is CASSPRESGQGTSGRDYEQYF.

This clone was seen once. The chain has TRBV9 and TRBJ2-3, with 7 bases identical to TRBD1. Germline assignment: CDR1 SGDLS and CDR2 YYNGEE. J gave up 4 bases and V 2 bases, and 7 bases lay outside the gene matches. The CDR3 consists of 15 residues. As DNA, the CDR3 is TGTGCCAGCAGCGTCAGCATTAGGGGGCCAGATACGCAGTATTTT. Translating it yields CASSVSIRGPDTQYF.

The CDR3 DNA is TGCAGCGTCGAACTTATAGGCGGGTCGGCGAACACTGAAGCTTTCTTT. It translates to CSVELIGGSANTEAFF. This chain connects TRBV29-1 to TRBJ1-1; D is unresolved. This CDR3 has 16 amino acids. CDR1 is SQVTM, CDR2 ANQGSEA, per germline. Trimming took off 6 bases at V and 1 base at J, with 21 bases between the two ends. Full variable domain (outside the CDR3, taken from reference TRBV29-1 and TRBJ1-1): SAVISQKPSRDICQRGTSLTIQCQVDSQVTMMFWYRQQPGQSLTLIATANQGSEATYESGFVIDKFPISRPNLTFSTLTVSNMSPEDSSIYLCSVELIGGSANTEAFFGQGTRLTVV.

The chain has TRBV6-5 and TRBJ1-6; D is ambiguous. V was cut by 2 bases and J by 0 bases, with 8 bases left in between. The CDR3 runs to 16 residues. Germline CDR1 and CDR2: MNHEY and SVGAGI. The CDR3 spells CASSYIPGSYNSPLHF. DNA of the CDR3: TGTGCCAGCAGTTACATTCCCGGCTCCTATAATTCACCCCTCCACTTT.

V is TRBV7-2 and J is TRBJ1-5; D is perhaps TRBD1 (6 bases). This CDR3 has 16 residues. Germline V lookup: CDR1 SGHTA, CDR2 FQGNSA. Deletions cut 5 bases from V and 1 base from J, with 15 bases between. Written as DNA, the CDR3 is TGTGCCAGCAGCGCTACAGGGACGGGGAGCAATCAGCCCCAGCATTTT. This encodes CASSATGTGSNQPQHF. Full variable domain (outside the CDR3, taken from reference TRBV7-2 and TRBJ1-5): GAGVSQSPSNKVTEKGKDVELRCDPISGHTALYWYRQSLGQGLEFLIYFQGNSAPDKSGLPSDRFSAERTGGSVSTLTIQRTQQEDSAVYLCASSATGTGSNQPQHFGDGTRLSIL.

The genes are TRBV5-1 and TRBJ2-5; a weak D match, TRBD2 (8 bases). Trimming shortened V by 0 bases and J by 5 bases, and 32 bases separated the two germline ends. The CDR3 is made up of 21 amino acids. From germline, CDR1 is SGHRS and CDR2 YFSETQ. This chain's CDR3 is CASSLAPVGGQTGLGCETQYF. The CDR3 nucleotides are TGCGCCAGCAGCTTGGCCCCCGTCGGGGGACAGACGGGACTAGGGTGTGAGACCCAGTACTTC.

The V call is TRBV2, the J call TRBJ1-1; no reliable D call. The CDR3 spans 11 residues. Germline V gene data show CDR1 as SNHLY and CDR2 as FYNNEI. V gave up 6 bases and J gave up 5 bases, with 7 bases separating them. CDR3 region: CASREYTEAFF. In DNA, the CDR3 is TGTGCCAGCAGGGAGTATACTGAAGCTTTCTTT.

This chain joins TRBV2 and TRBJ2-3, with D unresolved. The CDR3 spans 14 residues. V lost 8 bases, J lost 2 bases, and 14 bases lay in between. Looked up from germline, CDR1 is SNHLY and CDR2 is FYNNEI. CDR3 DNA sequence: TGTGCCAGCCTTGATACCATGGCCACAGATACGCAGTATTTT. Protein product: CASLDTMATDTQYF.

This chain connects TRBV30 to TRBJ1-6, with D possibly matching TRBD1 (5 bases). Germline values: CDR1 GTSNPN, CDR2 SVGIG (reference sequence). This CDR3 region has 17 residues. V lost 4 bases and J 1 base, leaving 17 bases between the germline ends. The CDR3 here is CAWKGQRERSYNSPLHF. DNA for the CDR3: TGTGCCTGGAAGGGGCAGCGGGAGAGGTCCTATAATTCACCCCTCCACTTT.

This clone has only a few counts. The chain uses TRBV2 and TRBJ1-5, with TRBD1 matching 8 bases. The length of the CDR3 is 20 residues. V was pared by 0 bases and J by 4 bases, with 17 bases of the junction left unmatched. CDR1 is SNHLY and CDR2 is FYNNEI in the germline V gene. The CDR3 DNA follows: TGTGCCAGCAGTGAAGCGCTTCGGTTGCAGGGGGCACTACTTAATCAGCCCCAGCATTTT. This sequence encodes CASSEALRLQGALLNQPQHF.

The chain recombines TRBV28 with TRBJ2-3; tentative D call: TRBD2 (5 bases). There are 12 residues in the CDR3. V was pared by 6 bases and J by 2 bases, with 6 bases between. The germline V gene encodes CDR1 MDHEN and CDR2 SYDVKM. This chain's CDR3 is CASSGNTDTQYF. CDR3 nucleotides: TGTGCCAGCAGCGGGAACACAGATACGCAGTATTTT.